This entry features one TCR beta chain sequence. The antigen remains unidentified. This entry belongs to a study of vaccination effects on CD4 cells after COVID-19. Sequencing in the ViraFEST assay came after antigen-specific CD4+ T cells had been expanded with viral peptide pools, which were used to stimulate PBMC. Having been cultured for around nine days, the cells underwent CD4+ T cell isolation. Their SARS-CoV-2 infection, verified by PCR, occurred between March and December 2020. The germline CDR1 and CDR2 sequences are LGHNA and YNFKEQ. The CDR3 loop spans 16 amino acids. V was pared by 4 bases and J by 1 base, with 7 bases of the junction left unmatched. Produced via immunoSEQ multiplex PCR; TCRdb's table is partial and in-frame only. This sample carries about 45,000 clones, 65% to 70% of them seen once, and the ten largest clones take about 30%.

The chain links TRBV4-2 to TRBJ2-5, with 9 bases that match TRBD2. The sequence came from a human donor who had a prior SARS-CoV-2 infection. Sequencing used CD4+ T cells from PBMCs cultured with a peptide pool, obtained before COVID-19 vaccination. CDR3 coding DNA: TGTGCCAGCAGCCTGCAAAGCGGGGGGCTCCAAGAGACCCAGTACTTC. It translates to CASSLQSGGLQETQYF.